The TCR beta chain under discussion was sequenced for a study of glioma-infiltrating T cells. Study at large: Glioblastomas were WHO grade IV, sampled at first diagnosis; low-grade were grade II.

Study findings and constraints: Very few CDR3 sequences were shared between tissue and blood.

The CDR3 covers 14 residues. Germline V gene data show CDR1 as MDHEN and CDR2 as SYDVKM. Trimming pared 4 bases from V and 2 bases from J, leaving 8 bases between. The iRepertoire nested amplicon-rescue multiplex PCR amplified TCR alpha and beta CDR3s from RNA. Input was roughly 85-450 ng of tissue mRNA or PBMC total RNA. TCRdb re-analysed the multiplex PCR reads in MiXCR, keeping a single row per CDR3 protein. Of 400,000 or so distinct CDR3 sequences in the sample, around 38% were seen once. With respect to this clonotype: Its antigen remains unknown.

The sequence was collected from a human donor with low-grade glioma or glioblastoma, undergoing nonglioma brain surgery, or in good health (not recorded which). Sequencing used glioma tissue, nonneoplastic brain tissue, or PBMCs (not recorded which). The J gene is TRBJ2-2, the V gene TRBV28; TRBD2 might be the D (6 bases). CDR3 sequence (DNA): TGTGCCAGCAGTTGGGAGGTCAACACCGGGGAGCTGTTTTTT. Its translation: CASSWEVNTGELFF.